The next 23 T cell receptor beta chains were all read from a single sample in a study of cytomegalovirus exposure and HLA in healthy donors. 60 Vbeta and 13 Jbeta primers were used in PCR. TCRdb keeps only in-frame clones here, not all; method: immunoSEQ multiplex PCR. The sample's table shows about 43,000 clones. Input material: PBMCs. These receptors came from a woman aged 30 to 39 in good health and CMV-seronegative.

V is TRBV11-3 and J is TRBJ2-1; possibly TRBD1 for D (5 bases). The CDR3 covers 16 residues. Trimming pared 4 bases from V and 0 bases from J, leaving 13 bases between. The germline CDR1 and CDR2 sequences are SGHNT and YENEEA. The CDR3 protein is CASSSKGIPSYNEQFF. In DNA form, the CDR3 reads TGTGCCAGCAGCTCAAAGGGGATCCCCTCCTACAATGAGCAGTTCTTC.

The chain recombines TRBV19 with TRBJ2-7; 10 bases fit TRBD2. The junction had 1 base not matched to a gene; V was cut back by 3 bases and J by 2 bases. Germline V gives CDR1 LNHDA, CDR2 SQIVND (reference sequence). CDR3 length equals 14 residues. CDR3 protein: CASSISGGAYEQYF. As DNA, the CDR3 is TGTGCCAGTAGTATCAGCGGGGGGGCCTACGAGCAGTACTTC.

The chain links TRBV27 to TRBJ1-2; D is perhaps TRBD1 (6 bases). The CDR3 sequence is 12 residues long. Germline assignment: CDR1 MNHEY and CDR2 SMNVEV (reference sequence). Trimming cost V 3 bases and J 14 bases, with 16 bases left between them. The CDR3 coding sequence is TGTGCCAGCAGTTTGCCCCAGGGGTTAGAAACCTTC. Its protein is CASSLPQGLETF.

The V and J genes are TRBV6-5 and TRBJ2-7; D gene uncertain. Germline V gene sequence: CDR1 MNHEY, CDR2 SVGAGI. V was shortened by 0 bases and J by 2 bases, with 5 bases between the two germline ends. The CDR3 length is 13 residues. The CDR3 sequence: CASSYSLTYEQYF. For the CDR3, the DNA is TGTGCCAGCAGTTACTCCCTAACCTACGAGCAGTACTTC.

J is TRBJ2-1 and V is TRBV5-1; no reliable D call. V was cut by 0 bases and J by 5 bases, with 3 bases left in between. Germline values: CDR1 SGHRS, CDR2 YFSETQ. The CDR3 loop spans 12 amino acids. The CDR3 bases are TGCGCCAGCAGCTTGGAGCACAATGAGCAGTTCTTC. It yields the protein CASSLEHNEQFF.

The chain couples TRBV5-1 to TRBJ1-1, with 7 bases aligning to TRBD1. Germline-derived CDR1 and CDR2 are SGHRS and YFSETQ. The V gene end was trimmed by 4 bases and the J gene end by 1 base; junction bases not matched to a gene: 4. The CDR3 consists of 14 residues. CDR3 nucleotide sequence: TGCGCCAGCAGCCGACAGGGCCCGAACACTGAAGCTTTCTTT. Its translation is CASSRQGPNTEAFF.

The rearrangement uses TRBV5-6 and TRBJ2-7; 7 bases match TRBD2. Trimming removed 4 bases from V and 7 bases from J; junction bases left unmatched: 14. CDR1 and CDR2 from the germline V gene are SGHDT and YYEEEE. The CDR3 has 15 amino acids. The CDR3 sequence: CASSPLSGPGGEQYF. CDR3 sequence (DNA): TGTGCCAGCAGCCCCTTGAGTGGGCCCGGGGGGGAGCAGTACTTC.

This chain connects TRBV30 to TRBJ1-1; no firm D call. Germline V gene lookup returns CDR1 GTSNPN and CDR2 SVGIG (reference sequence). The V end lost 1 base, the J end lost 2 bases, and 14 bases lay between the germline ends. The CDR3 totals 15 residues. Written as DNA, the CDR3 is TGTGCCTGGAGTGCTTTCTACAGAACTAACACTGAAGCTTTCTTT. Protein: CAWSAFYRTNTEAFF.

The chain employs TRBV30 and TRBJ2-7; D call uncertain. V was clipped by 2 bases and J by 1 base, with 6 bases between them. This CDR3 is 12 amino acids long. The germline V gene has CDR1 GTSNPN and CDR2 SVGIG (reference sequence). The CDR3 DNA follows: TGTGCCTGGAGTCTCACATCCTACGAGCAGTACTTC. This codes for CAWSLTSYEQYF. Full variable domain (rest looked up from reference TRBV30 and TRBJ2-7): SQTIHQWPATLVQPVGSPLSLECTVEGTSNPNLYWYRQAAGRGLQLLFYSVGIGQISSEVPQNLSASRPQDRQFILSSKKLLLSDSGFYLCAWSLTSYEQYFGPGTRLTVT.

The genes are TRBV15 and TRBJ1-5; 7 nucleotides match TRBD1. CDR1 LNHNV and CDR2 YYDKDF come from the germline V gene (reference sequence). CDR3 length: 13 amino acids. J lost 4 bases, V lost 5 bases, and 2 bases had no gene match. In DNA, the CDR3 is TGTGCCACCAGCCAGACAGGGAATCAGCCCCAGCATTTT. Protein sequence: CATSQTGNQPQHF.

The chain combines TRBV18 with TRBJ1-5; D possibly corresponds to TRBD1 (6 bases). This CDR3 is 14 amino acids long. CDR1 and CDR2 (germline): KGHSH, LQKENI. Trimming cost V 1 base and J 2 bases, with 6 bases left between them. The CDR3 DNA is TGTGCCAGCTCACCACAGGGGGGCAATCAGCCCCAGCATTTT. Translating gives CASSPQGGNQPQHF.

This sequence joins TRBV10-3 and TRBJ2-3; 7 bases fit TRBD1. V shed 5 bases and J 5 bases; nucleotides not matched to a gene: 7. This CDR3 is built from 14 residues. CDR1 and CDR2 from the germline V gene are ENHRY and SYGVKD. The CDR3 here is CAISLGTDIDTQYF. The CDR3 nucleotides are TGTGCCATCAGTTTAGGGACAGATATAGATACGCAGTATTTT.

The gene calls are TRBV5-6 and TRBJ2-1; 11 nucleotides agree with TRBD1. Germline CDR1 reads SGHDT; CDR2 reads YYEEEE. V gave up 3 bases and J gave up 7 bases; unmatched junction bases: 3. CDR3 length: 14 residues. The CDR3 loop is CASSSRDRGNEQFF. The CDR3 DNA sequence: TGTGCCAGCAGCTCCCGGGACAGGGGGAATGAGCAGTTCTTC.

V is TRBV4-1 and J is TRBJ2-7; no clear D. Germline CDR1 is MGHRA and CDR2 is YSYEKL. CDR3 size: 15 residues. V shed 0 bases and J shed 2 bases, with 11 bases lying between them. As DNA, the CDR3 is TGCGCCAGCAGCCAAGAGGTAGCCGACGCCTACGAGCAGTACTTC. Encoded protein: CASSQEVADAYEQYF.

V is TRBV25-1 and J is TRBJ2-6, with D possibly TRBD1 on 5 matching bases. Trimming took 1 base from V and 0 from J, leaving 10 bases between them. Germline values: CDR1 MGHDK, CDR2 SYGVNS. CDR3 length: 17 amino acids. The CDR3 nucleotides are TGTGCCAGCAGTGAATTGGGGCAGAGCTCTGGGGCCAACGTCCTGACTTTC. The encoded protein is CASSELGQSSGANVLTF.

The J gene is TRBJ2-2, the V gene TRBV7-3; no clear D gene. The germline CDR1 and CDR2 sequences are SGHTA and FQGTGA. V was shortened by 5 bases and J by 0 bases, with 7 bases between the two germline ends. This CDR3 has 14 residues. CDR3 region: CASSPGTNTGELFF. The CDR3 nucleotides read TGTGCCAGCAGCCCAGGAACGAACACCGGGGAGCTGTTTTTT.

The chain uses TRBV6-5 and TRBJ2-7; D remains ambiguous. With 6 bases removed from V and 2 bases from J, the gap between germline ends came to 11 bases. Germline values: CDR1 MNHEY, CDR2 SVGAGI. This CDR3 is 13 amino acids long. The CDR3 region has the DNA TGTGCCAGCAGCCCTGACTGGGCCTACGAGCAGTACTTC. Its protein product is CASSPDWAYEQYF.

The V and J genes are TRBV6-1 and TRBJ1-2; D remains unclear. Germline CDR1 and CDR2: MNHNS and SASEGT. This CDR3 region has 12 residues. With 7 bases removed from V and 2 bases from J, the gap between germline ends came to 8 bases. The chain's CDR3 is CASTAKNYGYTF. In DNA, the CDR3 is TGTGCCAGCACAGCGAAGAACTATGGCTACACCTTC.

The rearrangement links TRBV4-2 to TRBJ1-1; 10 bases agree with TRBD1. The trim removed 4 bases at V and 3 bases at J, leaving 2 bases unmatched. Germline V gene sequence: CDR1 LGHNA, CDR2 YNFKEQ. The CDR3 has 14 amino acids. CDR3 sequence (DNA): TGTGCCAGCAGCCGAGGACAGGGGGACACTGAAGCTTTCTTT. It specifies CASSRGQGDTEAFF.

The chain carries TRBV6-6 and TRBJ2-1, with D maybe TRBD2 (6 bases). This CDR3 has 16 amino acids. V lost 7 bases, J lost 8 bases, and 24 bases lay in between. CDR1 and CDR2 (germline): MNHNY, SVGAGI (reference sequence). The CDR3 loop reads CASILTTSTWADEQFF. The DNA of the CDR3 is TGTGCCAGCATTCTAACGACTAGTACGTGGGCCGATGAGCAGTTCTTC.

V is TRBV5-4 and J is TRBJ2-5; 7 nucleotides match TRBD2. V gave up 1 base and J gave up 5 bases; unmatched junction bases: 5. The V gene's germline CDR1 is SGHNT and CDR2 YYREEE (reference sequence). This CDR3 is built from 14 residues. The CDR3 region is CASSLWEAGETQYF. The DNA of the CDR3 is TGTGCCAGCAGCTTGTGGGAAGCGGGGGAGACCCAGTACTTC.

The V gene is TRBV5-1, the J gene TRBJ2-3; D is ambiguous. Per germline, CDR1 SGHRS and CDR2 YFSETQ. This CDR3 region has 14 residues. With 3 bases removed from V and 7 bases from J, the gap between germline ends came to 15 bases. This CDR3 reads CASSYHTTSNTQYF. The CDR3 DNA follows: TGCGCCAGCAGCTACCACACAACCTCAAATACGCAGTATTTT.

This chain connects TRBV5-1 to TRBJ1-2; 8 bases line up with TRBD1. V lost 1 base and J lost 4; bases outside the gene matches: 6. This CDR3 contains 15 residues. Germline CDR1 reads SGHRS; CDR2 reads YFSETQ. DNA of the CDR3: TGCGCCAGCAGCTTGATGGGACAGGAGTCCTATGGCTACACCTTC. This gives the protein CASSLMGQESYGYTF.